The 12 T cell receptor beta chains presented below share a single source sample, sequenced in a study of T cell responses to AZD1222 COVID-19 vaccine. Clones were read by immunoSEQ multiplex PCR, and TCRdb kept only the in-frame ones, dropping some. The data show 130,000 or so clones, 80% to 90% seen once. Source: peripheral blood, taken on day 0 of AZD1222 vaccination. The receptors shown here come from an adult in good health.

The rearrangement links TRBV7-9 to TRBJ1-5, with no clear D. V shed 5 bases and J shed 6 bases, with 14 bases lying between them. Germline CDR1 SEHNR, CDR2 FQNEAQ (reference sequence). The CDR3 covers 14 residues. The CDR3 reads CASSPGEGRQPQHF. CDR3 in DNA: TGTGCCAGCAGCCCTGGTGAGGGTCGTCAGCCCCAGCATTTT.

The V and J genes are TRBV2 and TRBJ1-5, with D hard to call. The V gene lost 8 bases and the J gene lost 7 bases, with 15 bases spanning the gap. The CDR3 spans 13 residues. The germline V gene encodes CDR1 SNHLY and CDR2 FYNNEI. DNA of the CDR3: TGTGCCAGCCGGGTGCAGGCTGAACAGCCCCAGCATTTT. It codes for CASRVQAEQPQHF.

The chain links TRBV7-6 to TRBJ1-1, with unresolved D. The CDR3 has 15 amino acids. CDR1 and CDR2 from the germline V gene are SGHVS and FNYEAQ. V was shortened by 1 base and J by 4 bases, with 13 bases between the two germline ends. The CDR3 DNA reads as TGTGCCAGCAGCTTAGTTGGGGTCTCGGGCACTGAAGCTTTCTTT. Protein: CASSLVGVSGTEAFF.

The DNA for the CDR3 is TGTGCCAGCAGTCCACAGGGGAGGTATGTGGGCTACACCTTC. Amino acids: CASSPQGRYVGYTF. The chain couples TRBV27 to TRBJ1-2, with 7 bases lining up with TRBD1. V gave up 5 bases and J gave up 8 bases; unmatched junction bases: 11. Germline assignment: CDR1 MNHEY and CDR2 SMNVEV (reference sequence). CDR3 length: 14 residues.

The chain carries TRBV28 and TRBJ1-1, with D possibly being TRBD1 (5 bases). The V end lost 10 bases, the J end lost 0 bases, and 21 bases lay between the germline ends. There are 16 residues in the CDR3. Germline V gene data show CDR1 as MDHEN and CDR2 as SYDVKM. CDR3 residues: CATLFSGGHMNTEAFF. DNA for the CDR3: TGTGCCACCCTATTCTCGGGCGGACATATGAACACTGAAGCTTTCTTT.

A word on this clone: Other DNA variants within this sample encode the same CDR3. The gene calls are TRBV19 and TRBJ1-5, with TRBD1 identical over 7 bases. Germline CDR1 is LNHDA and CDR2 is SQIVND (reference sequence). This CDR3 has 14 residues. After removal of 1 base from V and 7 bases from J, the junction contained 4 bases not matched to a gene. CDR3 in amino acids: CASSIVGGGQPQHF. Here the CDR3 DNA reads TGTGCCAGTAGTATAGTAGGGGGCGGCCAGCCCCAGCATTTT.

The chain is built from TRBV7-8 and TRBJ1-1; D may be TRBD1 (5 bases). The CDR3 covers 17 residues. Trimming stripped 1 base from V and 0 bases from J, with 15 bases between. Germline assignment: CDR1 SGHVS and CDR2 FQNEAQ. As DNA, the CDR3 is TGTGCCAGCAGCTTAGTAAGGTTCCAGGGAATGAACACTGAAGCTTTCTTT. It codes for CASSLVRFQGMNTEAFF.

The chain couples TRBV6-5 to TRBJ1-2; D unclear. This CDR3 comprises 13 residues. Germline V gene lookup returns CDR1 MNHEY and CDR2 SVGAGI. Trimming took off 2 bases at V and 3 bases at J, with 7 bases between the two ends. CDR3 sequence reads: CASSYAGYYGYTF. Here the CDR3 DNA reads TGTGCCAGCAGTTACGCGGGCTACTATGGCTACACCTTC.

The chain carries TRBV25-1 and TRBJ2-1, with D tentatively TRBD1 (6 bases). The CDR3 contains 15 residues. Looked up from germline, CDR1 is MGHDK and CDR2 is SYGVNS. V lost 0 bases, J lost 1 base, and 7 bases lay in between. CDR3 bases: TGTGCCAGCAGTGAATACGGGACATCCTACAATGAGCAGTTCTTC. Translating it yields CASSEYGTSYNEQFF.

This clone was detected once. The chain carries TRBV6-4 and TRBJ2-3, with 14 nucleotides matching TRBD2. Germline values: CDR1 MRHNA, CDR2 SNTAGT. The CDR3 runs 16 residues. V shed 7 bases and J 2 bases; nucleotides not matched to a gene: 5. The CDR3 here is CASTRTSGRNTDTQYF. The CDR3 DNA follows: TGTGCCAGCACTCGGACTAGCGGGAGGAACACAGATACGCAGTATTTT.

The chain recombines TRBV7-9 with TRBJ1-1; 7 bases line up with TRBD1. The V and J ends lost 4 bases and 7 bases, in that order; junction bases with no gene match: 9. The CDR3 contains 14 residues. Germline CDR1 SEHNR, CDR2 FQNEAQ (reference sequence). As DNA, the CDR3 is TGTGCCAGCAGCTCCGTCGGGACAGCCCGTGAAGCTTTCTTT. Protein sequence: CASSSVGTAREAFF. The variable domain in full, with the rest retrieved from reference TRBV7-9 and TRBJ1-1, is DTGVSQNPRHKITKRGQNVTFRCDPISEHNRLYWYRQTLGQGPEFLTYFQNEAQLEKSRLLSDRFSAERPKGSFSTLEIQRTEQGDSAMYLCASSSVGTAREAFFGQGTRLTVV.

The rearrangement uses TRBV28 and TRBJ1-2, with D uncertain. The V gene's germline CDR1 is MDHEN and CDR2 SYDVKM. Trimming took off 2 bases at V and 8 bases at J, with 12 bases between the two ends. CDR3 size: 13 residues. CDR3 sequence (DNA): TGTGCCAGCAGTTTAGGCCCCCACGAGGGCTACACCTTC. Translated, it gives CASSLGPHEGYTF.